The clone carrying this T cell receptor beta chain was recorded many times. CDR1 is MNHEY and CDR2 is SMNVEV in the germline V gene (reference sequence). This CDR3 has 15 residues. Trimming removed 0 bases from V and 2 bases from J, with 10 bases in between. Unique molecular identifiers tagged the TCRbeta library. TCRdb used MiXCR to reprocess the PCR reads, holding one entry per CDR3 protein. This sample carries a few hundred thousand distinct CDR3 sequences, 43% of them seen once, and the ten largest clones take around 29%. The data derive from a study of T-cell reconstitution after alpha-beta-depleted transplantation in children.

The V gene is TRBV27, the J gene TRBJ1-1; D unclear. Sequencing used PBMCs, obtained before TCRalphabeta/CD19-depleted stem cell transplant. The origin of this receptor is a girl aged 2 to 9 with aplastic anemia, due to receive a stem cell transplant. The CDR3 DNA reads as TGTGCCAGCAGTTTATCGCGGAGCGGTAACACTGAAGCTTTCTTT. Its translation: CASSLSRSGNTEAFF.